The source of this T cell receptor (beta chain) is a study of T-cell reconstitution after alpha-beta-depleted transplantation in children. The TCRbeta library incorporated unique molecular identifiers. TCRdb reanalysed the PCR reads using MiXCR and keeps one entry per CDR3 protein. The sample records about 540,000 distinct CDR3 sequences, approximately 20% being singletons. The TCR sequence derives from a human donor who donated a stem cell graft to a child with acute lymphoblastic leukemia. The sample in question was PBMCs from the stem cell graft donor, obtained from the stem cell graft.

The CDR3 sequence: CASSPLYTGQRSPPQHF. The CDR3 nucleotides read TGTGCCAGCTCACCACTATATACGGGACAGCGCTCGCCGCCCCAGCATTTT. The gene calls are TRBV18 and TRBJ1-5; TRBD1 matches 7 bases. Per the germline V gene, CDR1 is KGHSH and CDR2 is LQKENI. The CDR3 contains 17 residues. Losses at the gene ends were 1 base for V and 9 bases for J; bases not matched to a gene: 15.